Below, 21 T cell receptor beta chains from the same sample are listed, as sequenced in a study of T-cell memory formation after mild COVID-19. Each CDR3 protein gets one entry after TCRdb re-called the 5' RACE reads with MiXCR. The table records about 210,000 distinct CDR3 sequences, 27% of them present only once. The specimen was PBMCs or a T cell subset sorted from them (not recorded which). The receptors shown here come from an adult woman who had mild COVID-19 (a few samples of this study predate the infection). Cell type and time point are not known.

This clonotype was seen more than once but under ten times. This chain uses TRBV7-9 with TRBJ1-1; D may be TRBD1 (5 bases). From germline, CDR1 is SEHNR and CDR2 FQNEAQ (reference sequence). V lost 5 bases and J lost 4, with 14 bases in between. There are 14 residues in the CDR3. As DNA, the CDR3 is TGTGCCAGCAGCGGAGAGACAGCCCTCACTGAAGCTTTCTTT. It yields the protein CASSGETALTEAFF.

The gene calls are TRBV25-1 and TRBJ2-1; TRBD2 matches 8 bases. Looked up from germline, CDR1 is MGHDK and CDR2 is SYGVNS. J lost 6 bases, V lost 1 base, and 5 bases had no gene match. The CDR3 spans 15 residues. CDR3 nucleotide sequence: TGTGCCAGCAGTGAATCGGGAGGGCCTCGCAATGAGCAGTTCTTC. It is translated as CASSESGGPRNEQFF.

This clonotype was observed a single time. CDR3 sequence: CASRSRGGAGSYEQYF. The CDR3 coding sequence is TGTGCCAGCAGGTCAAGAGGGGGCGCTGGGTCCTACGAGCAGTACTTC. The chain is built from TRBV6-5 and TRBJ2-7; 7 bases line up with TRBD1. Germline assignment: CDR1 MNHEY and CDR2 SVGAGI. V shed 6 bases and J 1 base; nucleotides not matched to a gene: 12. The CDR3 runs 16 residues.

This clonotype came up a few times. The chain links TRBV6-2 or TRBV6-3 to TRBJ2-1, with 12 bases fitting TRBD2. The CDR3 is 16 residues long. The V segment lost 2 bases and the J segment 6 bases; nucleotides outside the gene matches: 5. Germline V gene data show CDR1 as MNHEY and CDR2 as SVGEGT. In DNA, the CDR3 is TGTGCCAGCAGTTACCCGACTAGCGGGAGTCCCAATGAGCAGTTCTTC. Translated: CASSYPTSGSPNEQFF.

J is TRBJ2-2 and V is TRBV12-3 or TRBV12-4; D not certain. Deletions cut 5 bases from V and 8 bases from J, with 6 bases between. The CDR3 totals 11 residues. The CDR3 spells CASSRGGELFF. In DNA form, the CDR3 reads TGTGCCAGCAGTCGAGGAGGGGAGCTGTTTTTT.

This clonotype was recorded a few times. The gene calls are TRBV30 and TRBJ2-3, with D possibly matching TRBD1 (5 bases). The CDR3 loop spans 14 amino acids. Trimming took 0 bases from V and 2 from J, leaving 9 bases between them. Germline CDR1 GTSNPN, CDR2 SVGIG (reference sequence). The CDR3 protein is CAWSVLGPTDTQYF. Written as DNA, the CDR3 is TGTGCCTGGAGTGTACTGGGGCCCACAGATACGCAGTATTTT.

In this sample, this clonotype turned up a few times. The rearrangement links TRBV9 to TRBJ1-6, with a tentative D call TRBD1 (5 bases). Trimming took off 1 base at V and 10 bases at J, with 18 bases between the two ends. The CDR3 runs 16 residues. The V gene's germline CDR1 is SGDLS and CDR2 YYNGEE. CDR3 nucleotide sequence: TGTGCCAGCAGCGTAAACGCAGGCCCGGCAGGGTCACCCCTCCACTTT. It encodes CASSVNAGPAGSPLHF.

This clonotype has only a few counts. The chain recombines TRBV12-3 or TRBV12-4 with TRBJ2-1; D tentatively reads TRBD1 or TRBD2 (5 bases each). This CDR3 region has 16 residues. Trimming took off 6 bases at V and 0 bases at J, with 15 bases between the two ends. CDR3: CASSFRRGSSYNEQFF. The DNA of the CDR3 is TGTGCCAGCAGCTTCCGCCGGGGCAGCTCCTACAATGAGCAGTTCTTC.

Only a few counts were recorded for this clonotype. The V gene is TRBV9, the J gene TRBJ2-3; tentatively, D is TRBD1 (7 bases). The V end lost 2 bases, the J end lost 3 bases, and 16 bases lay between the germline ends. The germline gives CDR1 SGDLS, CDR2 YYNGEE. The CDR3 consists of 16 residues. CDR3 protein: CASSVGGQFRTDTQYF. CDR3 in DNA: TGTGCCAGCAGCGTGGGGGGACAGTTTCGGACAGATACGCAGTATTTT.

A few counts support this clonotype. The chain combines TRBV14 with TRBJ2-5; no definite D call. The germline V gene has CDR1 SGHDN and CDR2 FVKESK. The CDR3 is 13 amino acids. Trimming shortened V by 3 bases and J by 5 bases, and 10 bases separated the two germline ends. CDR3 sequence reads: CASSHLTIETQYF. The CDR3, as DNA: TGTGCCAGCAGCCACCTGACAATTGAGACCCAGTACTTC.

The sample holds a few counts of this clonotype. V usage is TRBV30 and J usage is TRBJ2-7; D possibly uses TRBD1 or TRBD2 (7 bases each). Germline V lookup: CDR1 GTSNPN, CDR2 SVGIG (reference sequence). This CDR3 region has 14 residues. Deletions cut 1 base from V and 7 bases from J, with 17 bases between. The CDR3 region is CAWSGRGGLGEQYF. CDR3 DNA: TGTGCCTGGAGTGGCAGGGGGGGACTTGGAGAGCAGTACTTC. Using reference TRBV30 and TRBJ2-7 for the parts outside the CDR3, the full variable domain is SQTIHQWPATLVQPVGSPLSLECTVEGTSNPNLYWYRQAAGRGLQLLFYSVGIGQISSEVPQNLSASRPQDRQFILSSKKLLLSDSGFYLCAWSGRGGLGEQYFGPGTRLTVT.

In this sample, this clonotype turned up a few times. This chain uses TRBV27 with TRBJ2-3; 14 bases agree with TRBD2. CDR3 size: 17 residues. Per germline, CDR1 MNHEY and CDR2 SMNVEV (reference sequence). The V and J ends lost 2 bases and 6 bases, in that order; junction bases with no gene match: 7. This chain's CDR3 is CASSLRLAGGPPDTQYF. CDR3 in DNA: TGTGCCAGCAGTTTAAGACTAGCGGGAGGGCCCCCGGATACGCAGTATTTT.

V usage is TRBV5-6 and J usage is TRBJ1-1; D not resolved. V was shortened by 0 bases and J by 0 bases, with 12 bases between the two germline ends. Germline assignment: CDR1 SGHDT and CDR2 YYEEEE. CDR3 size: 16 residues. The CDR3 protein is CASSLEPVGLNTEAFF. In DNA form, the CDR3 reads TGTGCCAGCAGCTTGGAACCGGTCGGGTTGAACACTGAAGCTTTCTTT.

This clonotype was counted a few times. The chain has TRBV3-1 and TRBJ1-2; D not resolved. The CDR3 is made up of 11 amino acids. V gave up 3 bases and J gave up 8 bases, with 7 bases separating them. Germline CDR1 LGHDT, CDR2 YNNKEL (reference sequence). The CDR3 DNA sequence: TGTGCCAGCAGCCAGGGATCCGGCTACACCTTC. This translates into CASSQGSGYTF.

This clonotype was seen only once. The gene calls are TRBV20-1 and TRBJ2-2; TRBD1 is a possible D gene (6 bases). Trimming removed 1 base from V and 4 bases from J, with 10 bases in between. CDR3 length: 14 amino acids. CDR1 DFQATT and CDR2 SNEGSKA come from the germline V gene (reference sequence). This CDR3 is CSARARGTTGELFF. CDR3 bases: TGCAGTGCTAGAGCCAGGGGAACCACCGGGGAGCTGTTTTTT.

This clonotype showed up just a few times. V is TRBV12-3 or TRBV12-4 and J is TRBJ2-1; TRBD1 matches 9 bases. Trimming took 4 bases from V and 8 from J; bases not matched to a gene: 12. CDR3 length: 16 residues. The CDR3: CASSSRKGQGPHEQFF. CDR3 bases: TGTGCCAGCAGTTCTAGAAAAGGACAGGGGCCCCATGAGCAGTTCTTC.

The DNA for the CDR3 is TGTGCCAGCAGCCCGCGGGACTTCACAGATACGCAGTATTTT. The encoded protein is CASSPRDFTDTQYF. The chain joins TRBV9 to TRBJ2-3; possible D gene TRBD2, 6 bases. V lost 4 bases and J 2 bases, leaving 11 bases between the germline ends. The CDR3 length is 14 residues. CDR1 and CDR2 from the germline V gene are SGDLS and YYNGEE.

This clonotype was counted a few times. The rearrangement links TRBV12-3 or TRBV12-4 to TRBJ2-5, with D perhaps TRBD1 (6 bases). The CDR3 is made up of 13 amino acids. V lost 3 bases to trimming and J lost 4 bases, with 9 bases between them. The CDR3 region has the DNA TGTGCCAGCAGTTTTGGGGGCACAGAGACCCAGTACTTC. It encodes CASSFGGTETQYF.

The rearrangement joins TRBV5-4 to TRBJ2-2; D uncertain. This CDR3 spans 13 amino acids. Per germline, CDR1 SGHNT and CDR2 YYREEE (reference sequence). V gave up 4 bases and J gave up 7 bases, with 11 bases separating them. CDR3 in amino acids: CASSLVGGGELFF. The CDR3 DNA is TGTGCCAGCAGCCTCGTCGGCGGCGGGGAGCTGTTTTTT.

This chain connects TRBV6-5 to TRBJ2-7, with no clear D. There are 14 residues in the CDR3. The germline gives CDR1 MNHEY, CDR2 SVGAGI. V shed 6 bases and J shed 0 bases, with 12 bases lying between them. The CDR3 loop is CASSLTDTSYEQYF. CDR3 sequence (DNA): TGTGCCAGCAGCCTTACAGACACCTCCTACGAGCAGTACTTC.

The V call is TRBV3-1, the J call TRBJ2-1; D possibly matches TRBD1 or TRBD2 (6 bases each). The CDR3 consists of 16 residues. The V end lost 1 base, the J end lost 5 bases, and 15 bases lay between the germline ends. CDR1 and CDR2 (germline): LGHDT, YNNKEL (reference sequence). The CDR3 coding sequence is TGTGCCAGCAGCCAAGCGGGGGCGGGTGGGGACAATGAGCAGTTCTTC. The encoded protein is CASSQAGAGGDNEQFF.